This T cell receptor beta chain was identified in a study of T-cell memory formation after mild COVID-19. As to this clonotype: The antigen is undetermined.

Regarding the study as a whole: Contracting CD8+ clones were enriched in EMRA, CD4+ mainly in CM and EM. A subset of responding clones appeared in pre-infection memory, suggesting cross-reactive memory joined.

MiXCR, applied by TCRdb to the 5' RACE reads, yields one record per CDR3 protein. This sample has tens of thousands of distinct CDR3 sequences; over 12% occur once, and the top ten carry approximately 40%. The CDR3 runs 13 residues. Trimming took 7 bases from V and 1 from J, leaving 10 bases between them. Sequencing input: PBMCs or a T cell subset sorted from them (not recorded which). The clonotype was recovered from a man aged 18 to 29 who had mild COVID-19 (a few samples of this study predate the infection). Cell type and time point are not known. J is TRBJ1-1 and V is TRBV12-3 or TRBV12-4; D might be TRBD1 (6 bases). DNA of the CDR3: TGTGCCAGCACCAAGACAGGGAACACTGAAGCTTTCTTT. Protein: CASTKTGNTEAFF.